This TCR beta chain was captured by sequencing in a study of CD8+ T cells in alopecia areata. A word on this clone: What it binds is not known.

As the sequencing template, cDNA was produced by extracting RNA and reverse transcribing it. Using immunoSEQ multiplex PCR, the repertoire was profiled, and TCRdb retains in-frame clones only, with some absent. The sample includes over 150,000 clones, approximately 56% of them seen just once. Described treatment: oral pan-JAK inhibitor, 5-10 mg twice daily. CDR1 is GTSNPN and CDR2 is SVGIG in the germline V gene (reference sequence). V was cut by 2 bases and J by 5 bases, with 7 bases left in between. The CDR3 extends over 12 amino acids. Whole-study findings and limits: Elevated clonality characterized lesional scalp relative to normal scalp, particularly in alopecia totalis/universalis.

J is TRBJ1-5 and V is TRBV30; perhaps TRBD1 as D (6 bases). The sequencing here drew on CD4+ T cells sorted from blood, taken at week 4, from a patient treated with tofacitinib. This TCR was recovered from a human donor with alopecia areata. CDR3 sequence reads: CAWSPGDQPQHF. The CDR3 bases are TGTGCCTGGAGTCCAGGGGATCAGCCCCAGCATTTT.